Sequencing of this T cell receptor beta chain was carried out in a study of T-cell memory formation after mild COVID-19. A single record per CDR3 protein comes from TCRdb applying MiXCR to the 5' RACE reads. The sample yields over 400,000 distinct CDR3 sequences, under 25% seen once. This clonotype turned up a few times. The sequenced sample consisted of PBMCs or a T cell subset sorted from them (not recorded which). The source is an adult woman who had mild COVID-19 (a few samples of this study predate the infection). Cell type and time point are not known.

In DNA form, the CDR3 reads TGTGCCACCACCCTCCCCGGGGGCACTGAAGCTTTCTTT. It is translated as CATTLPGGTEAFF. The gene calls are TRBV11-2 and TRBJ1-1; weak D call: TRBD1 (5 bases). V lost 10 bases, J lost 4 bases, and 16 bases lay in between. The CDR3 extends over 13 amino acids. The germline gives CDR1 SGHAT, CDR2 FQNNGV.